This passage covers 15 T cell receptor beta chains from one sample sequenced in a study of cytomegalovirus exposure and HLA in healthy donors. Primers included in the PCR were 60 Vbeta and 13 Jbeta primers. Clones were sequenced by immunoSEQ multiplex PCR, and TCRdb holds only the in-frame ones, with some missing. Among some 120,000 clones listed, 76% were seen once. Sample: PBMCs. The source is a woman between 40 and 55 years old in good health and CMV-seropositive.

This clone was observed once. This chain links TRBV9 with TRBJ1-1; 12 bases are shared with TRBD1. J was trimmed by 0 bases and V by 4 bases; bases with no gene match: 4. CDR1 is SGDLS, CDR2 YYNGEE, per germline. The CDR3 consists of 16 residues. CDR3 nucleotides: TGTGCCAGCAGCCTAGGGACAGGGGGCATGAACACTGAAGCTTTCTTT. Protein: CASSLGTGGMNTEAFF.

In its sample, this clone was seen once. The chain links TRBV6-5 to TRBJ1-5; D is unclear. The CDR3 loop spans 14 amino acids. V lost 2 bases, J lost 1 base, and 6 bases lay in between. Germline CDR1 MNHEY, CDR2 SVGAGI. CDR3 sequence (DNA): TGTGCCAGCAGTTACAGTCAGAGCAATCAGCCCCAGCATTTT. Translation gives CASSYSQSNQPQHF.

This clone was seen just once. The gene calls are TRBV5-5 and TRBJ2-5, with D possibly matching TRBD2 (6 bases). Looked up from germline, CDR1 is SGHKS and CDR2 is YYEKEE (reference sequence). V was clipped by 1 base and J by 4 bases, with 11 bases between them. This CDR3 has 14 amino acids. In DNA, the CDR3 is TGTGCCAGCAGCTTGCCGGGGGTCGGAGAGACCCAGTACTTC. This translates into CASSLPGVGETQYF.

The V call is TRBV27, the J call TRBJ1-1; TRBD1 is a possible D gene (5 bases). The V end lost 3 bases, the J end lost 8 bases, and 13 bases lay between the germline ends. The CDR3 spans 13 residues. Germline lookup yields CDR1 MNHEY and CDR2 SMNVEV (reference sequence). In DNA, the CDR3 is TGTGCCAGCAGTTTTCGAGGCAGGGCCGAAGCTTTCTTT. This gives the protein CASSFRGRAEAFF.

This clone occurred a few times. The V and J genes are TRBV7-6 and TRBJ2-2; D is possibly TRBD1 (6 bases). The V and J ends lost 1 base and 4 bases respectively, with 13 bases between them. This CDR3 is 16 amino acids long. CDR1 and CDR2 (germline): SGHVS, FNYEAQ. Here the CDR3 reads CASSLVAGAGTGELFF. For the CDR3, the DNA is TGTGCCAGCAGCTTAGTGGCAGGGGCGGGCACCGGGGAGCTGTTTTTT.

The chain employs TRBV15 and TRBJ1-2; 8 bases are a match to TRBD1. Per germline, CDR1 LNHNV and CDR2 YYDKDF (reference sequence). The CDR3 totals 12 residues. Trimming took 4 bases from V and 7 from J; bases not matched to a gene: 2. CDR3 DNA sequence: TGTGCCACCAGCAAAGACAGGGGTGGCTACACCTTC. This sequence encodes CATSKDRGGYTF.

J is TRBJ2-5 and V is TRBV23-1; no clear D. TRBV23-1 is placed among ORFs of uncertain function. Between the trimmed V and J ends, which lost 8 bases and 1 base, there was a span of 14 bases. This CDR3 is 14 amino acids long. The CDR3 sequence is CASSLRDFQETQYF. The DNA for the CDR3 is TGCGCCAGCTCCCTCCGAGACTTCCAAGAGACCCAGTACTTC.

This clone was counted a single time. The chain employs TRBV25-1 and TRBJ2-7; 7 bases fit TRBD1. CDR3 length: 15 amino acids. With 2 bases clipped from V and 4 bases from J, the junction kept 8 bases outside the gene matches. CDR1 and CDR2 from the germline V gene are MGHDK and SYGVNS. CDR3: CASSEIAGGRYEQYF. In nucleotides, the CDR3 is TGTGCCAGCAGTGAAATTGCAGGGGGAAGATACGAGCAGTACTTC.

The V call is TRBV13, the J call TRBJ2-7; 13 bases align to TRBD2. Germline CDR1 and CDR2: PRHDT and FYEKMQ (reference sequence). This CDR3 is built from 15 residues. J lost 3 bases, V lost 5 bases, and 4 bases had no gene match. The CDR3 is CASSTRLAGGYEQYF. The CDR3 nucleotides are TGTGCCAGCAGCACCCGACTAGCGGGGGGCTACGAGCAGTACTTC. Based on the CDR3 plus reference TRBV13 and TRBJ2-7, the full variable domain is AAGVIQSPRHLIKEKRETATLKCYPIPRHDTVYWYQQGPGQDPQFLISFYEKMQSDKGSIPDRFSAQQFSDYHSELNMSSLELGDSALYFCASSTRLAGGYEQYFGPGTRLTVT.

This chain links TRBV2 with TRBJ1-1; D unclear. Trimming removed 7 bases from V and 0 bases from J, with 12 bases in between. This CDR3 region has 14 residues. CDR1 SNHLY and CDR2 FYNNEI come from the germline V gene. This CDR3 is CASTRSDMNTEAFF. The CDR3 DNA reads TGTGCCAGCACGAGGTCAGATATGAACACTGAAGCTTTCTTT.

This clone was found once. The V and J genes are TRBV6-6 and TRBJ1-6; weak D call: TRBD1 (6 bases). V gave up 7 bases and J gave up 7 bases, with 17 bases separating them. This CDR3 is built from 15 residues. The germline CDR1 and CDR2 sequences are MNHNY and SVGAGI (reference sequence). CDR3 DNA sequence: TGTGCCAGCACCCTCGGGGGGGGGCGAAATTCACCCCTCCACTTT. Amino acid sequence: CASTLGGGRNSPLHF.

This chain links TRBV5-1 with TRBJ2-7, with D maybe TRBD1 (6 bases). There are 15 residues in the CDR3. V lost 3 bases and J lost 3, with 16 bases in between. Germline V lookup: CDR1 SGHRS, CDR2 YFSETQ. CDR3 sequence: CASSWGQGSGYEQYF. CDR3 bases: TGCGCCAGCAGCTGGGGGCAGGGGAGCGGCTACGAGCAGTACTTC.

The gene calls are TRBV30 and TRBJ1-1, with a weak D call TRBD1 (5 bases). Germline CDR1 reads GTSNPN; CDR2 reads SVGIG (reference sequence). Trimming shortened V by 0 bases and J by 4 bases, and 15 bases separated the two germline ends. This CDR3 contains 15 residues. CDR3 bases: TGTGCCTGGAGTGTGCGGACCACGGGGGGCACTGAAGCTTTCTTT. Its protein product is CAWSVRTTGGTEAFF.

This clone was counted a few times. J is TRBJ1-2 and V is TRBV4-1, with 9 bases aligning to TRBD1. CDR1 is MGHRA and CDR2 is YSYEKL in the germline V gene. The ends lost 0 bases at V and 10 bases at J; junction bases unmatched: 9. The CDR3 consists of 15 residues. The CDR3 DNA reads TGCGCCAGCAGCCAAGATCAGGGACAGGGAATCCACTACACCTTC. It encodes CASSQDQGQGIHYTF.

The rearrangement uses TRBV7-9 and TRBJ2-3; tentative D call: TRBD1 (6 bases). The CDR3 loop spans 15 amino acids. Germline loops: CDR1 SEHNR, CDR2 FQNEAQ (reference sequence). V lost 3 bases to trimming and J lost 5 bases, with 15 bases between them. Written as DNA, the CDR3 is TGTGCCAGCAGCTTTGAACAGGGTTCGATAGATACGCAGTATTTT. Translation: CASSFEQGSIDTQYF.